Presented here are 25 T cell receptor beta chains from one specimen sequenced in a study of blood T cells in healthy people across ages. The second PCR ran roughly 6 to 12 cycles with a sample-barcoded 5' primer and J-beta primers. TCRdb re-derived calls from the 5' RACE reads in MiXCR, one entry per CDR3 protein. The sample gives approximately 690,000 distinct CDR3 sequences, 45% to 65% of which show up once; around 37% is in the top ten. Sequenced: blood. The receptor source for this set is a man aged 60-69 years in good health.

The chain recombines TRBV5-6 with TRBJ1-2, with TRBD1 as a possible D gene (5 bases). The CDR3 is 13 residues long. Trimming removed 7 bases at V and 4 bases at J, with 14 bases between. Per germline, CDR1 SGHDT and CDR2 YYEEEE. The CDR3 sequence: CASHPGGGYGYTF. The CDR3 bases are TGTGCCAGCCACCCCGGGGGGGGCTATGGCTACACCTTC.

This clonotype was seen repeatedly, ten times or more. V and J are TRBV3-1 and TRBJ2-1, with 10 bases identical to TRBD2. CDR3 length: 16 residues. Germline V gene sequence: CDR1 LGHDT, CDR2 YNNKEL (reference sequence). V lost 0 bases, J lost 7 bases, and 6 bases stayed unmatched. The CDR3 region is CASSQDIAGGRNEQFF. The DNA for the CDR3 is TGTGCCAGCAGCCAAGACATAGCGGGGGGTCGGAATGAGCAGTTCTTC.

CDR3 region: CASSQEPPGQGGEKLFF. The CDR3 coding sequence is TGTGCCAGCAGCCAAGAGCCCCCCGGTCAGGGAGGGGAAAAACTGTTTTTT. This chain joins TRBV4-2 and TRBJ1-4; possibly TRBD1 for D (5 bases). Germline V gene sequence: CDR1 LGHNA, CDR2 YNFKEQ. The V end lost 0 bases, the J end lost 8 bases, and 19 bases lay between the germline ends. CDR3 length: 17 residues.

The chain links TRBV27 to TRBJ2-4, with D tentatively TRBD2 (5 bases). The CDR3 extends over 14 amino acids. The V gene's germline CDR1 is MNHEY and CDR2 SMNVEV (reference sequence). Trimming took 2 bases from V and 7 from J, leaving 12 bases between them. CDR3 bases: TGTGCCAGCAGTTTACTAGGCCCGGGGAACATTCAGTACTTC. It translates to CASSLLGPGNIQYF.

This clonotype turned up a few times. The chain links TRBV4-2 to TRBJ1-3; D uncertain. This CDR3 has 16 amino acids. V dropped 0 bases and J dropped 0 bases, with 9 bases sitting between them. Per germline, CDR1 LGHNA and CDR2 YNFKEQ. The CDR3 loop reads CASSQELSRSGNTIYF. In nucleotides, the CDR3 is TGTGCCAGCAGCCAAGAGCTCAGTCGCTCTGGAAACACCATATATTTT.

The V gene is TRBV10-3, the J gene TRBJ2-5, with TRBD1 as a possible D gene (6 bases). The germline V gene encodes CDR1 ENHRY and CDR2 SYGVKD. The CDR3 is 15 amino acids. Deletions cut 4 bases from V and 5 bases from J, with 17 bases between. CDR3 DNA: TGTGCCATCAGTGCCCCTGGTAGGGGGAGCGAGACCCAGTACTTC. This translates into CAISAPGRGSETQYF.

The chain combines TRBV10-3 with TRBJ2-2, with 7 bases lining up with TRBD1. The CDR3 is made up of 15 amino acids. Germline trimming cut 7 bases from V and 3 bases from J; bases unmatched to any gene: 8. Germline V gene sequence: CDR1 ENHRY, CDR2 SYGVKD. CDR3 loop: CAITANRGDTGELFF. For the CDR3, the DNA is TGTGCCATCACCGCGAACAGGGGTGACACCGGGGAGCTGTTTTTT.

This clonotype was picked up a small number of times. CDR3 sequence (DNA): TGCAGTGCTAGGGGGACAGAAGGCACCTACAATGAGCAGTTCTTC. Amino acid sequence: CSARGTEGTYNEQFF. The rearrangement links TRBV20-1 to TRBJ2-1; TRBD1 matches at 7 bases. Germline assignment: CDR1 DFQATT and CDR2 SNEGSKA (reference sequence). The CDR3 runs 15 residues. The V gene end was trimmed by 3 bases and the J gene end by 2 bases; junction bases not matched to a gene: 7.

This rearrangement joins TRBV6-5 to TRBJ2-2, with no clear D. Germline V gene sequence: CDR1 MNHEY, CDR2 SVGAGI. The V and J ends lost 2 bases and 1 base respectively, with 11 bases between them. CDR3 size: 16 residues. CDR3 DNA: TGTGCCAGCAGTTACAGTCGGCCGGAGAACACCGGGGAGCTGTTTTTT. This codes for CASSYSRPENTGELFF.

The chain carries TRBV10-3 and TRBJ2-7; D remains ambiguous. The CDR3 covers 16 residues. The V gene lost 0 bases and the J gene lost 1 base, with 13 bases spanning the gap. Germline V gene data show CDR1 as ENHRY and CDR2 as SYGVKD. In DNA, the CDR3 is TGTGCCATCAGTGAGTCCCACTTTACCGGGTCCTACGAGCAGTACTTC. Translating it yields CAISESHFTGSYEQYF.

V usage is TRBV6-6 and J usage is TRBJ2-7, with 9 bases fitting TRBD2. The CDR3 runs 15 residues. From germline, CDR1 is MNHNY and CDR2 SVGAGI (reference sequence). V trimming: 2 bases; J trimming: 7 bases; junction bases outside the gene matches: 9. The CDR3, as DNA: TGTGCCAGCAGTTACGGGACTAGCCCCTCCAATGAGCAGTACTTC. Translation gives CASSYGTSPSNEQYF.

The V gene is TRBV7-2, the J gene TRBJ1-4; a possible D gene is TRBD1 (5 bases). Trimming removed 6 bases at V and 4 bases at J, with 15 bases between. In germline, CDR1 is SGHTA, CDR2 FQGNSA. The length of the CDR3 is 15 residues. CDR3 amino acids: CASRRAPGHNEKLFF. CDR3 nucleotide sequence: TGTGCCAGCAGACGGGCCCCCGGACATAATGAAAAACTGTTTTTT. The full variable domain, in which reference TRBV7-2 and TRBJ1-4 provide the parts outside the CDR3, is GAGVSQSPSNKVTEKGKDVELRCDPISGHTALYWYRQSLGQGLEFLIYFQGNSAPDKSGLPSDRFSAERTGGSVSTLTIQRTQQEDSAVYLCASRRAPGHNEKLFFGSGTQLSVL.

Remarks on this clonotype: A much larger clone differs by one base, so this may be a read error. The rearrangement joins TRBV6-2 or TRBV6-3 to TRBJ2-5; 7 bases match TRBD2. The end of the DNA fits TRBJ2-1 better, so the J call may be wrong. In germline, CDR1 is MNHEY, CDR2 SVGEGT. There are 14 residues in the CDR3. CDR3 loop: CASSFRDYQETQFF. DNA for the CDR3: TGTGCCAGCAGTTTCCGGGACTACCAAGAGACCCAGTTCTTC.

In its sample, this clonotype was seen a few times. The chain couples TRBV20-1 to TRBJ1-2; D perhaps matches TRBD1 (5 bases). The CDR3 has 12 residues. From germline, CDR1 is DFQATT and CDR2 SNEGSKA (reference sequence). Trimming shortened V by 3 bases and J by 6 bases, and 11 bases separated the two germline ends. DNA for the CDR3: TGCAGTGCTAGTAGTGACAGCGATGGCTACACCTTC. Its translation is CSASSDSDGYTF.

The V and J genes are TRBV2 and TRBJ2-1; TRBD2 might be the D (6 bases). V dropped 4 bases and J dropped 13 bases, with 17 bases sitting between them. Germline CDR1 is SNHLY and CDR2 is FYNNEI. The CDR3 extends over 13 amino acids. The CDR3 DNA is TGTGCCAGCAGTGGCGGGGCCGGTAAGACCCAGTTCTTC. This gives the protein CASSGGAGKTQFF.

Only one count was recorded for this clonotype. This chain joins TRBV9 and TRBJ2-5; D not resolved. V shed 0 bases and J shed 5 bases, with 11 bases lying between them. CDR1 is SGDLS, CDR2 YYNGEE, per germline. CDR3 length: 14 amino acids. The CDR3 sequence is CASSVGSTGETQYF. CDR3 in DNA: TGTGCCAGCAGCGTAGGGTCCACCGGGGAGACCCAGTACTTC.

The CDR3 nucleotides read TGTGCCAGCAGCGTAGACCCTCATCTAAACAGGGGGTCGGGCGAGCAGTACTTC. It translates to CASSVDPHLNRGSGEQYF. V and J are TRBV9 and TRBJ2-7; 8 bases line up with TRBD1. With V trimmed by 0 bases and J by 6 bases, 17 bases remained unmatched. There are 18 residues in the CDR3. CDR1 SGDLS and CDR2 YYNGEE come from the germline V gene.

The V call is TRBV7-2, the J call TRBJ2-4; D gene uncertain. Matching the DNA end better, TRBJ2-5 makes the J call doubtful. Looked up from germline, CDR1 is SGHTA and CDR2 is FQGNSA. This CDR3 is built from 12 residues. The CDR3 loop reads CASSPPRQTQYF. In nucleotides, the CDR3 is TGTGCCAGCAGCCCACCCCGTCAGACCCAGTACTTC.

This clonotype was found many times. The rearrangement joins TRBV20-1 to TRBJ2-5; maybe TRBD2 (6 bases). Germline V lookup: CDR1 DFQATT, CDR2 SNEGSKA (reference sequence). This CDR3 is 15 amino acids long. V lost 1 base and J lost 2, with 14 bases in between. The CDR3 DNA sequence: TGCAGTGCTAGAGGGGTACTGGGAGGACAAGAGACCCAGTACTTC. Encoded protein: CSARGVLGGQETQYF.

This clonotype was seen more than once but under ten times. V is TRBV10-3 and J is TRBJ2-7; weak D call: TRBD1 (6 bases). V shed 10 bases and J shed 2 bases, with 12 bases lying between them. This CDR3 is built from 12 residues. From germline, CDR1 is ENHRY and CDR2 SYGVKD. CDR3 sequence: CATTGQTYEQYF. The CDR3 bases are TGTGCCACCACGGGACAAACCTACGAGCAGTACTTC.

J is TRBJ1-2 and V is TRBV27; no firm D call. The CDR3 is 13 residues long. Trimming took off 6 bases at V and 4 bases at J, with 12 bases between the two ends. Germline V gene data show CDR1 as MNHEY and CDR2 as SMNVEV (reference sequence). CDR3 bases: TGTGCCAGCAGGGACTCGGAAGGCTATGGCTACACCTTC. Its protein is CASRDSEGYGYTF.

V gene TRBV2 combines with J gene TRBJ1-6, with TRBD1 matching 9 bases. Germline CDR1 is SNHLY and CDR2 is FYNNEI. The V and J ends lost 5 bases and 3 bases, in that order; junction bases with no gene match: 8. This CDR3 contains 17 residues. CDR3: CASSPGQGTFYNSPLHF. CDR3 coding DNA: TGTGCCAGCAGTCCCGGACAGGGGACTTTCTATAATTCACCCCTCCACTTT.

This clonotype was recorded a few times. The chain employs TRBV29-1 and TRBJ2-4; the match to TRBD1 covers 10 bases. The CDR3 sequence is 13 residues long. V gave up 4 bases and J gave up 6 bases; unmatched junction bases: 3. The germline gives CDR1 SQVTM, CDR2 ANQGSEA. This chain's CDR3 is CSVGRTGGNIQYF. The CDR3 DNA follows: TGCAGCGTTGGCCGGACAGGGGGAAACATTCAGTACTTC. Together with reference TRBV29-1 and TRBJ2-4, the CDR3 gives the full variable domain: SAVISQKPSRDICQRGTSLTIQCQVDSQVTMMFWYRQQPGQSLTLIATANQGSEATYESGFVIDKFPISRPNLTFSTLTVSNMSPEDSSIYLCSVGRTGGNIQYFGAGTRLSVL.

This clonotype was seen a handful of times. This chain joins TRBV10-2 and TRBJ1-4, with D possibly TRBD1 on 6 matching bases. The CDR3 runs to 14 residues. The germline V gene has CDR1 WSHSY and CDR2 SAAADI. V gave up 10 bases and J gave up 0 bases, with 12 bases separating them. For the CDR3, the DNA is TGCGCCACCCGGACAGTTGCAACTAATGAAAAACTGTTTTTT. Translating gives CATRTVATNEKLFF.

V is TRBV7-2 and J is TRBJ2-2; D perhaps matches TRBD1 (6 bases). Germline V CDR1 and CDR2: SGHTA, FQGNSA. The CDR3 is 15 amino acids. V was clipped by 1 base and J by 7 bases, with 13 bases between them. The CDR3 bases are TGTGCCAGCAGCTTAGACAACAGGGTTGGCGGGGAGCTGTTTTTT. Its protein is CASSLDNRVGGELFF.